This record looks at one T cell receptor (beta chain) sequence and its context. Its specificity is not known. This entry is derived from a study of CD8+ T cells in alopecia areata. Whole-study context: Dosing spanned 6 to 18 months on tofacitinib, then 6 months off drug. Broader study findings: Scalp lesions, especially in alopecia totalis/universalis, had higher clonality than normal scalp.

V was shortened by 4 bases and J by 4 bases, with 15 bases between the two germline ends. Germline V gives CDR1 SGHRS, CDR2 YFSETQ. The CDR3 sequence is 14 residues long. cDNA serving as the sequencing template came from extracted, reverse transcribed RNA. Repertoires were generated with immunoSEQ multiplex PCR, while TCRdb's copy carries only in-frame clones and drops some. The sample records roughly 190,000 clones, roughly three fifths being singletons. Treatment reported: oral pan-JAK inhibitor, 5-10 mg twice daily. Lesional scalp punch biopsies and peripheral blood came from alopecia areata patients. PBMCs provided sorted CD4+ and CD8+ T cells.

This chain links TRBV5-1 with TRBJ2-7, with D possibly TRBD2 on 6 matching bases. This sequence was found in a human donor with alopecia areata. This specimen consisted of CD4+ T cells sorted from blood, obtained at week 4, from a patient treated with tofacitinib. The CDR3 DNA follows: TGCGCCAGCAGCCCCGGGACTCTTATATACGAGCAGTACTTC. It encodes CASSPGTLIYEQYF. The variable domain in full, with the rest retrieved from reference TRBV5-1 and TRBJ2-7, is KAGVTQTPRYLIKTRGQQVTLSCSPISGHRSVSWYQQTPGQGLQFLFEYFSETQRNKGNFPGRFSGRQFSNSRSEMNVSTLELGDSALYLCASSPGTLIYEQYFGPGTRLTVT.